This T cell receptor beta chain was sequenced during a study of blood T cell repertoires in COVID-19. Clones were read by immunoSEQ multiplex PCR, and TCRdb kept only the in-frame ones, dropping some. This sample has about 300,000 clones, with 85% to 90% found just once. Participant ages covered roughly 18 to 90 years across 20 to 30 US areas. Resolution of symptoms, clearance, or two negative PCRs was present in recovered Cohort 3 donors. In its sample, this clone was seen a few times. V lost 0 bases, J lost 2 bases, and 12 bases stayed unmatched. The germline gives CDR1 LGHDT, CDR2 YNNKEL (reference sequence). This CDR3 has 19 amino acids.

The chain links TRBV3-1 (or the pseudogene TRBV3-2) to TRBJ1-5, with TRBD1 matching 8 bases. Sequencing input: PBMCs or T cells enriched from blood (not recorded which). The TCR sequence derives from a man aged 25-45 years who had recovered from COVID-19. CDR3 sequence: CASSQEPGGTRTRNQPQHF. CDR3 DNA sequence: TGTGCCAGCAGCCAAGAGCCAGGGGGCACTAGGACGCGCAATCAGCCCCAGCATTTT.